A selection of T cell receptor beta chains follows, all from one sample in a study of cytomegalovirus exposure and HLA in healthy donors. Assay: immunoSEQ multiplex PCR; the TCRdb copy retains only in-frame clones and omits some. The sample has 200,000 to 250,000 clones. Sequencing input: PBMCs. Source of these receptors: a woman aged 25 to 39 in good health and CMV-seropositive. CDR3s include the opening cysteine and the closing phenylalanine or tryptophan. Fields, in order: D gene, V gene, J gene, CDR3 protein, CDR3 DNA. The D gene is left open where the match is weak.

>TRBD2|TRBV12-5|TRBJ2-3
CASGRSGGLTDTQYF
TGTGCTAGTGGGCGAAGCGGGGGGCTCACAGATACGCAGTATTTT
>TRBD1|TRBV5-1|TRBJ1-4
CASSPGQVWGNEKLFF
TGCGCCAGCAGCCCGGGACAGGTTTGGGGGAATGAAAAACTGTTTTTT
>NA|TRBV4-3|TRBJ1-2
CASSQERGDTYGYTF
TGCGCCAGCAGCCAAGAGCGGGGAGATACATATGGCTACACCTTC
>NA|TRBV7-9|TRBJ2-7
CASSLGGLSYEQYF
TGTGCCAGCAGCTTAGGCGGGCTTAGTTACGAGCAGTACTTC
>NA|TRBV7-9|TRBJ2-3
CASLRVALTDTQYF
TGTGCCAGCCTGCGGGTGGCACTCACAGATACGCAGTATTTT
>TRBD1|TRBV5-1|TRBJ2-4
CASSLGVEGDRVYF
TGCGCCAGCAGCTTGGGGGTAGAGGGGGACAGGGTATACTTC
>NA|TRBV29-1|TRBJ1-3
CSVEHSGNTIYF
TGCAGCGTCGAGCACTCTGGAAACACCATATATTTT
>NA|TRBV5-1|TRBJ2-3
CASSLGLSSDTQYF
TGCGCCAGCAGCTTGGGACTCTCTTCAGATACGCAGTATTTT
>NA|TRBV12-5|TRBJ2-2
CASGLNSIFYTGELFF
TGTGCTAGTGGCCTGAATAGCATATTTTACACCGGGGAGCTGTTTTTT
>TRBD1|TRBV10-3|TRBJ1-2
CAISEMDRGYGYTF
TGTGCCATCAGTGAGATGGACAGGGGCTATGGCTACACCTTC
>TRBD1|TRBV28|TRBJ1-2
CASSLTPGTGYNYGYTF
TGTGCCAGCAGCTTAACCCCCGGGACAGGGTATAACTATGGCTACACCTTC
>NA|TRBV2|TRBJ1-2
CASSDTSAYGYTF
TGTGCCAGCAGCGATACTTCCGCCTATGGCTACACCTTC
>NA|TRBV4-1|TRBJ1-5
CASSQEGGALSNQPQHF
TGCGCCAGCAGCCAAGAAGGCGGGGCTCTTAGCAATCAGCCCCAGCATTTT
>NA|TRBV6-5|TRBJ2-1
CASSYGGMVEQFF
TGTGCCAGCAGTTACGGGGGCATGGTCGAGCAGTTCTTC
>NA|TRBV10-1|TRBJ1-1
CASSESGGVVTEAFF
TGCGCCAGCAGTGAGTCGGGGGGGGTCGTCACTGAAGCTTTCTTT
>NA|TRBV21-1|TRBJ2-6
CASSKGQGPMANVLTF
TGTGCCAGCAGCAAAGGACAGGGTCCAATGGCCAACGTCCTGACTTTC
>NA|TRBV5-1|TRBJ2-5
CASSFMTENGETQYF
TGCGCCAGCAGCTTTATGACAGAAAACGGGGAGACCCAGTACTTC
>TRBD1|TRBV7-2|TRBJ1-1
CASSPRTGATNTEAFF
TGTGCCAGCAGCCCGAGGACAGGGGCGACCAACACTGAAGCTTTCTTT
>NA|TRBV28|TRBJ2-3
CASTSGGLETDTQYF
TGTGCCAGCACCTCAGGGGGGCTAGAGACAGATACGCAGTATTTT
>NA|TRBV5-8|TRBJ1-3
CASSLGISTASSSGNTIYF
TGTGCCAGCAGCTTGGGAATATCCACAGCCTCAAGCTCTGGAAACACCATATATTTT
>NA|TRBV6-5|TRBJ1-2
CASRLGQRGYTF
TGTGCCAGCAGATTAGGACAGCGCGGCTACACCTTC
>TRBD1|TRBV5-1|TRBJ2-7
CASSVGQGAGEQYF
TGCGCCAGCAGCGTCGGACAGGGGGCAGGCGAGCAGTACTTC
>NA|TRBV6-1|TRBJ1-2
CASSEPPMRYGYTF
TGTGCCAGCAGTGAACCACCAATGCGCTATGGCTACACCTTC
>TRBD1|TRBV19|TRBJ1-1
CASSTPWTGRNTEAFF
TGTGCCAGTAGTACCCCTTGGACAGGGAGAAACACTGAAGCTTTCTTT
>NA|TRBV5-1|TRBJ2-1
CASSLGGSGWGPRYNEQFF
TGCGCCAGCAGCTTGGGGGGCTCGGGTTGGGGTCCGAGGTACAATGAGCAGTTCTTC
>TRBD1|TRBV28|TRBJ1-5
CASSPGQALYSNQPQHF
TGTGCCAGCAGCCCAGGACAGGCCCTTTATAGCAATCAGCCCCAGCATTTT
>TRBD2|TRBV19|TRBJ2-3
CASSTSGSSGDTQYF
TGTGCCAGTAGTACGAGCGGGAGTTCAGGCGATACGCAGTATTTT
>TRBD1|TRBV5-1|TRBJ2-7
CASRWDRGDFYEQYF
TGCGCCAGCAGGTGGGACAGGGGAGACTTCTACGAGCAGTACTTC
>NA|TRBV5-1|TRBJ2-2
CASSLVAGNAGELFF
TGCGCCAGCAGCTTGGTTGCAGGGAATGCCGGGGAGCTGTTTTTT
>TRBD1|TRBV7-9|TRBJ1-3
CASSDRGAGSGNTIYF
TGTGCCAGCAGCGACAGGGGGGCCGGGTCTGGAAACACCATATATTTT
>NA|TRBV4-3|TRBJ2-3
CASSQEIVDTQYF
TGCGCCAGCAGCCAAGAAATAGTAGATACGCAGTATTTT
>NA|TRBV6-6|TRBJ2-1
CASRVGSYNEQFF
TGTGCCAGCAGGGTCGGTTCCTACAATGAGCAGTTCTTC
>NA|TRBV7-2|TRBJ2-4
CASSRGMGKNIQYF
TGTGCCAGCAGCCGGGGTATGGGCAAAAACATTCAGTACTTC
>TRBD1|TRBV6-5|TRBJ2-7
CASMTGGGYEQYF
TGTGCCAGCATGACAGGGGGCGGATACGAGCAGTACTTC
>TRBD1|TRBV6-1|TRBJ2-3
CASSGQGAQSDTQYF
TGTGCCAGCAGTGGTCAGGGGGCGCAATCAGATACGCAGTATTTT
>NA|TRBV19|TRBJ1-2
CASTKGYNYGYTF
TGTGCCAGTACAAAGGGGTACAACTATGGCTACACCTTC
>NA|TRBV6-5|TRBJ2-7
CASTPRPGGEQYF
TGTGCCAGCACCCCCCGCCCGGGTGGCGAGCAGTACTTC